This T cell receptor (beta chain) emerged from a study of CD8 T cells in Susac syndrome. cDNA came from around 0.5 to 1 ug RNA primed by random hexamers. One entry per CDR3 protein, called by TCRdb with MiXCR from the immunoSEQ multiplex PCR reads. The sample holds some 200,000 distinct CDR3 sequences, 95% seen once. CDR3 size: 15 residues. Trimming shortened V by 1 base and J by 1 base, and 7 bases separated the two germline ends. The germline V gene has CDR1 MNHNS and CDR2 SASEGT. The patients who served as multiple sclerosis controls were treatment-naive and had stable or active relapsing-remitting disease that fulfilled the revised McDonald criteria.

The sequence was obtained from a human donor with multiple sclerosis. The material sequenced was CD4+ T cells from PBMCs. The rearrangement uses TRBV6-1 and TRBJ2-2; D is possibly TRBD1 or TRBD2 (5 bases each). The CDR3 region has the DNA TGTGCCAGCAGTGAAGGGGGGAGGAACACCGGGGAGCTGTTTTTT. The encoded protein is CASSEGGRNTGELFF.